What follows are 10 T cell receptor beta chains derived from one specimen sequenced in a study of regulatory T cells in long-lasting Graves disease. CDR3-region Arm-PCR and iRepertoire HTBI primers produced the TCR beta libraries. TCRdb reprocessed the multiplex PCR reads via MiXCR and lists one record per CDR3 protein. The sample lists over 500,000 distinct CDR3 sequences, more than 15% occurring once. Time point meaning: newly diagnosed GD, antithyroid drugs for less than 3 months. The TCR library used RNA extracted from PBMCs. These data are also associated with another study on T cells in Graves' hyperthyroidism and ophthalmopathy.

The sequencing used peripheral blood mononuclear cells (PBMCs), collected at new diagnosis, from a patient treated with antithyroid drugs. Receptors originate from a man aged 18 to 29 with Graves disease.

This clonotype was observed at least ten times. The gene calls are TRBV6-2 or TRBV6-3 and TRBJ2-1; 11 bases fit TRBD2. The length of the CDR3 is 17 residues. Germline CDR1 reads MNHEY; CDR2 reads SVGEGT. V dropped 0 bases and J dropped 4; count of bases not matched to a gene: 5. The CDR3 DNA sequence: TGTGCCAGCAGTTACTCGGGACTAGCGGAGTTTTACAATGAGCAGTTCTTC. This encodes CASSYSGLAEFYNEQFF.

This clonotype was observed many times. The rearrangement links TRBV27 to TRBJ2-5, with 10 bases matching TRBD2. V lost 5 bases to trimming and J lost 1 base; unmatched junction nucleotides: 16. This CDR3 is 19 amino acids long. Germline V gives CDR1 MNHEY, CDR2 SMNVEV (reference sequence). CDR3 sequence: CASSDRLWASGSPQETQYF. In DNA form, the CDR3 reads TGTGCCAGCAGTGACCGATTGTGGGCTAGCGGGAGCCCCCAAGAGACCCAGTACTTC.

In regard to this clonotype: A read error may be the cause here, since a much bigger clone is one base away. The chain combines TRBV4-2 with TRBJ2-5, with 11 bases lining up with TRBD2. The CDR3 is made up of 16 amino acids. The junction had 7 bases not matched to a gene; V was cut back by 4 bases and J by 3 bases. The germline gives CDR1 LGHNA, CDR2 YNFKEQ. The CDR3 DNA is TGTGCCAGCAGCCCGTTAGCGGGAGGGCCTAAAGAGACCCAGTACTTC. This sequence encodes CASSPLAGGPKETQYF.

The chain links TRBV20-1 to TRBJ2-3, with D unresolved. Trimming stripped 3 bases from V and 1 base from J, with 14 bases between. The CDR3 spans 15 residues. The germline CDR1 and CDR2 sequences are DFQATT and SNEGSKA (reference sequence). The DNA for the CDR3 is TGCAGTGCTAGGTATCTCTACTGGGGCACAGATACGCAGTATTTT. This codes for CSARYLYWGTDTQYF.

The rearrangement uses TRBV13 and TRBJ2-5, with unresolved D. The CDR3 runs to 12 residues. Germline V gene sequence: CDR1 PRHDT, CDR2 FYEKMQ (reference sequence). The V gene lost 1 base and the J gene lost 10 bases, with 10 bases spanning the gap. CDR3 residues: CASSLDRARQYF. The CDR3 DNA reads TGTGCCAGCAGCTTAGACCGGGCTCGCCAGTACTTC.

This clonotype turned up a few times. This may be a read error, as it is one base from a much larger clone. The chain has TRBV6-1 and TRBJ2-3; TRBD2 aligns across 11 bases. The CDR3 consists of 15 residues. The germline V gene has CDR1 MNHNS and CDR2 SASEGT. V lost 6 bases to trimming and J lost 1 base; unmatched junction nucleotides: 3. In nucleotides, the CDR3 is TGTGCCAGCAGATCACTAGCGGGAGGCACAGATACGCAGTATTTT. This encodes CASRSLAGGTDTQYF.

CDR3 amino acids: CASSPNSGNTIYF. CDR3 coding DNA: TGTGCCAGCAGTCCAAACTCTGGAAACACCATATATTTT. This rearrangement joins TRBV27 to TRBJ1-3; D is unclear. Germline loops: CDR1 MNHEY, CDR2 SMNVEV (reference sequence). The CDR3 runs to 13 residues. V was cut by 5 bases and J by 0 bases, with 5 bases left in between.

This chain joins TRBV6-9 and TRBJ2-1; TRBD1 is a possible D gene (6 bases). The CDR3 consists of 15 residues. The V end was cut by 3 bases, the J end by 5 bases, with 14 bases between. Germline CDR1 and CDR2: MNHGY and SVAAGI. The DNA of the CDR3 is TGTGCCAGCAGTTACCGGGGCCACAGGGACAATGAGCAGTTCTTC. Amino acids: CASSYRGHRDNEQFF.

This clonotype was counted a few times. The J gene is TRBJ2-2, the V gene TRBV28, with unresolved D. V lost 8 bases and J lost 0, with 10 bases in between. Germline V lookup: CDR1 MDHEN, CDR2 SYDVKM. The CDR3 is 14 residues long. This CDR3 reads CASGFGANTGELFF. CDR3 DNA: TGTGCCAGCGGGTTCGGCGCGAACACCGGGGAGCTGTTTTTT.

In this sample, this clonotype turned up many times. This chain connects TRBV7-9 to TRBJ1-1, with D maybe TRBD1 (6 bases). The CDR3 spans 15 residues. Germline V lookup: CDR1 SEHNR, CDR2 FQNEAQ (reference sequence). V was clipped by 3 bases and J by 0 bases, with 11 bases between them. Written as DNA, the CDR3 is TGTGCCAGCAGCTTGGGGGCACGGTTGAACACTGAAGCTTTCTTT. As protein: CASSLGARLNTEAFF.